A single sample is the source of the 9 T cell receptor beta chains below, sequenced in a study of technical replicates of blood from several donors. The protocol was immunoSEQ multiplex PCR, while the TCRdb copy is restricted to in-frame clones and leaves out a portion. The table has 100,000 or so clones, 96% seen once. The material sequenced was T cells isolated from PBMCs. The receptors were gathered from a human donor in good health.

The chain couples TRBV5-4 to TRBJ2-1, with TRBD2 identical over 12 bases. With V trimmed by 6 bases and J by 5 bases, 6 bases remained unmatched. From germline, CDR1 is SGHNT and CDR2 YYREEE (reference sequence). The CDR3 length is 15 residues. CDR3 protein: CASTLAGGRDNEQFF. The CDR3 DNA reads as TGTGCCAGCACCCTAGCGGGAGGGAGGGACAATGAGCAGTTCTTC.

CDR3 DNA: TGTGCCAGCAGCTTGGGTGCAGGGGCGAACACTGAAGCTTTCTTT. Protein sequence: CASSLGAGANTEAFF. The chain employs TRBV5-6 and TRBJ1-1, with a tentative D call TRBD1 (6 bases). The CDR3 length is 15 residues. The germline V and J ends were trimmed by 0 bases and 1 base, with 10 bases remaining between them. Germline V gene data show CDR1 as SGHDT and CDR2 as YYEEEE.

This chain's CDR3 is CAWNTGTGGFQPQHF. CDR3 sequence (DNA): TGTGCCTGGAACACCGGGACAGGGGGTTTTCAGCCCCAGCATTTT. This sequence joins TRBV30 and TRBJ1-5, with TRBD1 matching over 11 bases. CDR3 length: 15 residues. CDR1 GTSNPN and CDR2 SVGIG come from the germline V gene (reference sequence). V lost 4 bases, J lost 6 bases, and 8 bases stayed unmatched.

The J gene is TRBJ2-5, the V gene TRBV13, with D possibly TRBD2 on 7 matching bases. Germline CDR1 is PRHDT and CDR2 is FYEKMQ (reference sequence). V lost 5 bases, J lost 4 bases, and 14 bases lay in between. The CDR3 covers 14 residues. CDR3 in DNA: TGTGCCAGCAGCGATCGGGGGGCAGGAGAGACCCAGTACTTC. Its protein is CASSDRGAGETQYF. Complete variable domain (other parts from reference TRBV13 and TRBJ2-5): AAGVIQSPRHLIKEKRETATLKCYPIPRHDTVYWYQQGPGQDPQFLISFYEKMQSDKGSIPDRFSAQQFSDYHSELNMSSLELGDSALYFCASSDRGAGETQYFGPGTRLLVL.

This chain connects TRBV5-5 to TRBJ2-7; 10 nucleotides agree with TRBD1. The CDR3 runs 17 residues. Germline V gene lookup returns CDR1 SGHKS and CDR2 YYEKEE (reference sequence). V dropped 0 bases and J dropped 4; count of bases not matched to a gene: 10. In DNA form, the CDR3 reads TGTGCCAGCAGCTTGGGCCCCCCGACAGGGGGCCTTTACGAGCAGTACTTC. It specifies CASSLGPPTGGLYEQYF.

The genes are TRBV19 and TRBJ1-2; possibly TRBD1 for D (6 bases). The V end was cut by 5 bases, the J end by 3 bases, with 13 bases between. CDR1 and CDR2 (germline): LNHDA, SQIVND (reference sequence). The CDR3 contains 14 residues. The chain's CDR3 is CASSLPGHYYGYTF. CDR3 nucleotides: TGTGCCAGTAGTCTACCGGGACACTACTATGGCTACACCTTC.

In its sample, this clone was seen a few times. The chain combines TRBV30 with TRBJ2-1, with D hard to call. V gave up 3 bases and J gave up 5 bases, with 14 bases separating them. In germline, CDR1 is GTSNPN, CDR2 SVGIG (reference sequence). The CDR3 runs to 14 residues. This CDR3 is CAWRARSTHNEQFF. In nucleotides, the CDR3 is TGTGCCTGGAGGGCCAGGTCAACCCACAATGAGCAGTTCTTC.

This chain joins TRBV10-1 and TRBJ2-5, with 12 positions matching TRBD2. Unmatched junction bases numbered 3, after V lost 5 bases and J lost 5 bases. The germline gives CDR1 WNHNN, CDR2 SYGVQD (reference sequence). The CDR3 totals 14 residues. The CDR3, as DNA: TGCGCCAGCAGTCCCGGGACTAGCGGGGAGACCCAGTACTTC. The encoded protein is CASSPGTSGETQYF.

The CDR3 region has the DNA TGCGCCAGCAGCTTGACAGGAACAAATGAAAAACTGTTTTTT. Translated, it gives CASSLTGTNEKLFF. The V and J genes are TRBV5-1 and TRBJ1-4; a possible D gene is TRBD1 (5 bases). CDR3 length: 14 residues. Germline V CDR1 and CDR2: SGHRS, YFSETQ. V was clipped by 1 base and J by 5 bases, with 9 bases between them. Looking up the rest from reference TRBV5-1 and TRBJ1-4 gives the full variable domain: KAGVTQTPRYLIKTRGQQVTLSCSPISGHRSVSWYQQTPGQGLQFLFEYFSETQRNKGNFPGRFSGRQFSNSRSEMNVSTLELGDSALYLCASSLTGTNEKLFFGSGTQLSVL.